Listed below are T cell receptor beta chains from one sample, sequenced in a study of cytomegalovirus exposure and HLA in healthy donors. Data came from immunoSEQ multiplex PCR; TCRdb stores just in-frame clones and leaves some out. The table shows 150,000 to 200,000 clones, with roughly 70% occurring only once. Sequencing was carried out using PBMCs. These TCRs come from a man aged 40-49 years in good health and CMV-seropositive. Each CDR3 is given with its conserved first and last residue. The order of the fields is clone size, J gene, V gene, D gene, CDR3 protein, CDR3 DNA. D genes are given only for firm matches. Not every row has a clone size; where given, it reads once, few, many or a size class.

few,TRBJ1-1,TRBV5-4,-,CASSSYLTEAFF,TGTGCCAGCAGCTCCTATCTCACTGAAGCTTTCTTT
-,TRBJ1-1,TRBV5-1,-,CASRVEGNTEAFF,TGCGCCAGCAGAGTGGAGGGAAACACTGAAGCTTTCTTT
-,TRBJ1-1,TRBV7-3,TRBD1,CASSLGTANTEAFF,TGTGCCAGCAGCCTAGGGACAGCGAACACTGAAGCTTTCTTT
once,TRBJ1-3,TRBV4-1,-,CASSQDLTSGNTIYF,TGCGCCAGCAGCCAAGATCTAACCTCTGGAAACACCATATATTTT
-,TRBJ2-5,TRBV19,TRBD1,CASSIQGVMETQYF,TGTGCCAGTAGTATCCAGGGGGTGATGGAGACCCAGTACTTC
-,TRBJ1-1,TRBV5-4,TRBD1,CASSLGATGGETEAFF,TGTGCCAGCAGCCTCGGGGCGACAGGGGGAGAAACTGAAGCTTTCTTT
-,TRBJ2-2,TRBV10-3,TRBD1,CATQGAFKEGELFF,TGTGCCACGCAGGGGGCTTTTAAGGAAGGGGAGCTGTTTTTT
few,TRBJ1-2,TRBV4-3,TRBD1,CASSQDQGQGDYGYTF,TGCGCCAGCAGCCAAGATCAGGGACAGGGGGACTATGGCTACACCTTC
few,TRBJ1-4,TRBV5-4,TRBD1,CASTRTGASRSEKLFF,TGTGCCAGCACCCGGACAGGGGCGAGCAGGAGTGAAAAACTGTTTTTT
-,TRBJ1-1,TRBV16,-,CASSQLQTMNTEAFF,TGTGCCAGCAGCCAATTACAGACCATGAACACTGAAGCTTTCTTT
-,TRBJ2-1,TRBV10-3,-,CAISESDWANTEQFF,TGTGCCATCAGTGAGTCGGACTGGGCGAACACTGAGCAGTTCTTC
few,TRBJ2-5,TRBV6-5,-,CASRSGVQETQYF,TGTGCCAGCAGGTCCGGGGTTCAAGAGACCCAGTACTTC
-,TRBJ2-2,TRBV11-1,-,CASSLNGASGTGELFF,TGTGCCAGCAGCTTAAATGGAGCTAGTGGCACCGGGGAGCTGTTTTTT
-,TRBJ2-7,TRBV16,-,CASSPAQFAYEQYF,TGTGCCAGCAGTCCCGCTCAGTTCGCCTACGAGCAGTACTTC
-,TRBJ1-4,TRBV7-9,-,CASSLVRGTLTTNEKLFF,TGTGCCAGCAGCTTAGTTCGGGGGACTCTCACAACTAATGAAAAACTGTTTTTT
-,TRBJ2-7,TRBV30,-,CAWSDLWTAYEQYF,TGTGCCTGGAGCGATCTCTGGACAGCCTACGAGCAGTACTTC